This TCR beta chain was retrieved from a study of blood T cell repertoires in COVID-19. Study-level information: The United States, Italy and Spain were the sources of the acute and convalescent COVID-19 samples.

V dropped 2 bases and J dropped 4; count of bases not matched to a gene: 9. The germline V gene encodes CDR1 SGHDT and CDR2 YYEEEE. This CDR3 spans 17 amino acids. Recruitment covered over 20 US areas and drew participants whose ages spanned roughly 18 to 90 years. Two negative PCRs, clearance, or symptom resolution characterized the recovered Cohort 3 donors. The data were produced by immunoSEQ multiplex PCR, yet TCRdb's version contains in-frame clones alone and is incomplete. The repertoire consists of some 200,000 clones, with roughly 82% occurring once and the leading ten covering approximately 12%.

The genes are TRBV5-6 and TRBJ1-3; 10 nucleotides agree with TRBD1. The TCR originated in a man between 40 and 49 years old who had recovered from COVID-19. The sample consisted of PBMCs or T cells enriched from blood (not recorded which). CDR3 region: CASSFFTGTGAGNTIYF. CDR3 sequence (DNA): TGTGCCAGCAGCTTTTTTACCGGGACAGGGGCCGGAAACACCATATATTTT.